The clone carrying this T cell receptor beta chain occurred a few times. Antigen unknown. The data stem from a study of T-cell memory formation after mild COVID-19. About the research overall: Each donor largely had its own TCR clusters.

Trimming pared 2 bases from V and 8 bases from J, leaving 19 bases between. CDR1 and CDR2 from the germline V gene are DFQATT and SNEGSKA (reference sequence). The CDR3 extends over 15 amino acids. TCRdb reprocessed the 5' RACE reads via MiXCR and lists one record per CDR3 protein. The table lists about 430,000 distinct CDR3 sequences, more than 15% of them singletons, with under 25% in the top ten. General study results and limits: Specificity for SARS-CoV-2 was not confirmed among the second-wave clones peaking on day 37.

The chain couples TRBV20-1 to TRBJ2-1; a possible D gene is TRBD2 (5 bases). The sequenced sample consisted of PBMCs or a T cell subset sorted from them (not recorded which). The TCR was taken from a man aged 18 to 29 who had mild COVID-19 (a few samples of this study predate the infection). Cell type and time point are not known. The CDR3 loop reads CSARPPRQERDEQFF. The CDR3 DNA sequence: TGCAGTGCTAGACCCCCCCGGCAGGAGAGGGATGAGCAGTTCTTC.